The present T cell receptor (beta chain) was sequenced within a study of monozygotic twins with inflammatory bowel disease. Added by template switching were UMIs that each held a 6-nucleotide sample barcode. Each CDR3 protein gets one entry in TCRdb, which reprocessed the 5' RACE reads and gives no DNA. The specimen's table records approximately 400,000 distinct CDR3 sequences. Per the germline V gene, CDR1 is SQVTM and CDR2 is ANQGSEA. The CDR3 runs to 15 residues. The genes are TRBV29-1 and TRBJ2-7. The clonotype comes from a human donor with ulcerative colitis or Crohn's disease, or a healthy co-twin of an affected twin (not recorded which). What was sequenced was blood. The CDR3 sequence is CSVEGGEGRYYEQYF.